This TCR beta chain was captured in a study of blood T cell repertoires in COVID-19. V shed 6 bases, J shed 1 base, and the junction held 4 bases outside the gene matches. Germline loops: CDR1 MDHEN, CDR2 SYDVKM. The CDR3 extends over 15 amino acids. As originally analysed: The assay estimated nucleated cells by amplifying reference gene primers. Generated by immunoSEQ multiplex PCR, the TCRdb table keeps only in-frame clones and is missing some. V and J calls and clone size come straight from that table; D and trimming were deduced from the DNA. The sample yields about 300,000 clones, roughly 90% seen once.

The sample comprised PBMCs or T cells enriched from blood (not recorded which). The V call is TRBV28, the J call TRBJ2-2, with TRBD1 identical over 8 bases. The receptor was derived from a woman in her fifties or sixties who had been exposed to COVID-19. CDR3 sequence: CASRTGQGNTGELFF. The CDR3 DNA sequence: TGTGCCAGCAGAACTGGACAGGGGAACACCGGGGAGCTGTTTTTT.